Listed here are 18 T cell receptor beta chains from one sample, sequenced in a study of cytomegalovirus exposure and HLA in healthy donors. Amplification used 60 Vbeta primers and 13 Jbeta primers. The data were produced by immunoSEQ multiplex PCR, yet TCRdb's version contains in-frame clones alone and is incomplete. The sample carries approximately 190,000 clones, 77% recorded once. Specimen: PBMCs. The receptor source for this set is a woman aged 25 to 45 in good health and CMV-seropositive.

The chain has TRBV5-1 and TRBJ2-2, with 7 bases identical to TRBD1. After removal of 4 bases from V and 1 base from J, the junction contained 10 bases not matched to a gene. The V gene's germline CDR1 is SGHRS and CDR2 YFSETQ. The CDR3 extends over 17 amino acids. The CDR3 protein is CASSGTGTALNTGELFF. CDR3 bases: TGCGCCAGCAGCGGAACCGGGACAGCATTGAACACCGGGGAGCTGTTTTTT.

The chain employs TRBV2 and TRBJ2-7, with 7 bases fitting TRBD1. The germline V gene encodes CDR1 SNHLY and CDR2 FYNNEI. With V trimmed by 5 bases and J by 0 bases, 4 bases remained unmatched. This CDR3 is 14 amino acids long. CDR3 protein: CASSSGTVSYEQYF. The CDR3 DNA reads TGTGCCAGCAGTTCCGGGACAGTCTCCTACGAGCAGTACTTC.

In regard to this clone: A read error may account for a junction end that differs from germline. The V gene is TRBV4-1, the J gene TRBJ1-4; TRBD1 aligns across 8 bases. This CDR3 spans 13 amino acids. Per germline, CDR1 MGHRA and CDR2 YSYEKL. CDR3 sequence (DNA): TGCGCCAGCAGCCTCGCGATGCCGGGACAGGATTCTTTT. This gives the protein CASSLAMPGQDSF.

Only a few counts were recorded for this clone. The chain links TRBV18 to TRBJ1-5; TRBD1 agrees at 7 bases. The J segment lost 4 bases and the V segment lost 2 bases, leaving 8 bases of the junction unmatched. CDR3 length: 16 residues. Germline CDR1 is KGHSH and CDR2 is LQKENI. The CDR3 here is CASSPGGGTVNQPQHF. The DNA of the CDR3 is TGTGCCAGCTCACCAGGTGGAGGGACAGTAAATCAGCCCCAGCATTTT.

J is TRBJ2-5 and V is TRBV18, with TRBD2 as a possible D gene (6 bases). The CDR3 covers 13 residues. Between the trimmed V and J ends, which lost 6 bases and 5 bases, there was a span of 13 bases. CDR1 is KGHSH and CDR2 is LQKENI in the germline V gene. As DNA, the CDR3 is TGTGCCAGCTCCGCGGGATTCGGGGAGACCCAGTACTTC. It specifies CASSAGFGETQYF.

The chain links TRBV15 to TRBJ1-1; 7 bases fit TRBD1. The CDR3 extends over 14 amino acids. CDR1 LNHNV and CDR2 YYDKDF come from the germline V gene (reference sequence). After removal of 5 bases from V and 7 bases from J, the junction contained 10 bases not matched to a gene. The CDR3 reads CATSGSLRDSEAFF. CDR3 DNA: TGTGCCACCAGCGGATCTCTAAGGGACAGTGAAGCTTTCTTT.

The chain links TRBV28 to TRBJ1-5; TRBD1 aligns across 10 bases. The germline V gene encodes CDR1 MDHEN and CDR2 SYDVKM. V shed 11 bases and J 1 base; nucleotides not matched to a gene: 5. The CDR3 spans 14 residues. The CDR3 sequence is CAGRDRGSNQPQHF. DNA for the CDR3: TGTGCCGGGAGGGACAGGGGAAGCAATCAGCCCCAGCATTTT.

There are a few counts of this clone. V gene TRBV27 combines with J gene TRBJ2-1; D gene uncertain. Germline V gene sequence: CDR1 MNHEY, CDR2 SMNVEV (reference sequence). The CDR3 loop spans 12 amino acids. Between the trimmed V and J ends, which lost 6 bases and 4 bases, there was a span of 7 bases. The CDR3 DNA is TGTGCCAGCAGCACAAGTTACAATGAGCAGTTCTTC. It yields the protein CASSTSYNEQFF.

In its sample, this clone was seen once. The chain uses TRBV5-1 and TRBJ2-7; 9 bases are a match to TRBD1. Per germline, CDR1 SGHRS and CDR2 YFSETQ. After removal of 2 bases from V and 1 base from J, the junction contained 4 bases not matched to a gene. This CDR3 spans 15 amino acids. CDR3 sequence: CASSLLTGGSYEQYF. The DNA for the CDR3 is TGCGCCAGCAGCTTATTGACAGGGGGATCCTACGAGCAGTACTTC.

The genes are TRBV7-3 and TRBJ2-2; the D gene is possibly TRBD2 (5 bases). The V gene lost 5 bases and the J gene lost 4 bases, with 11 bases spanning the gap. Per the germline V gene, CDR1 is SGHTA and CDR2 is FQGTGA. The CDR3 has 14 residues. The chain's CDR3 is CASSPPGGTGELFF. CDR3 bases: TGTGCCAGCAGCCCGCCTGGAGGCACCGGGGAGCTGTTTTTT.

Note on this clone: This sample also contains other DNA sequences that code for the same CDR3. This sequence joins TRBV18 and TRBJ1-2; 9 bases are a match to TRBD1. CDR3 length equals 13 residues. Germline-derived CDR1 and CDR2 are KGHSH and LQKENI. Germline trimming cut 3 bases from V and 4 bases from J; bases unmatched to any gene: 0. CDR3: CASSPGQGYGYTF. DNA of the CDR3: TGTGCCAGCTCACCGGGACAGGGCTATGGCTACACCTTC.

This chain uses TRBV4-1 with TRBJ2-2; D might be TRBD2 (5 bases). Germline CDR1 MGHRA, CDR2 YSYEKL. The ends were cut back, 0 bases at V and 1 base at J, with 6 bases in the middle. The CDR3 has 15 amino acids. The DNA for the CDR3 is TGCGCCAGCAGCCAAGAAAGCGGGAACACCGGGGAGCTGTTTTTT. This sequence encodes CASSQESGNTGELFF.

The chain is built from TRBV9 and TRBJ1-4, with TRBD1 as a possible D gene (5 bases). Germline V gene lookup returns CDR1 SGDLS and CDR2 YYNGEE. The CDR3 consists of 14 residues. V was clipped by 3 bases and J by 8 bases, with 14 bases between them. CDR3 nucleotide sequence: TGTGCCAGCAGCGCCGGGACTAATGTCGAAAAACTGTTTTTT. It specifies CASSAGTNVEKLFF. Variable domain in full (rest from reference TRBV9 and TRBJ1-4): DSGVTQTPKHLITATGQRVTLRCSPRSGDLSVYWYQQSLDQGLQFLIQYYNGEERAKGNILERFSAQQFPDLHSELNLSSLELGDSALYFCASSAGTNVEKLFFGSGTQLSVL.

This clone was picked up a small number of times. The chain couples TRBV4-3 to TRBJ2-6, with 7 bases lining up with TRBD2. CDR3 length: 18 residues. The J segment lost 2 bases and the V segment lost 1 base, leaving 8 bases of the junction unmatched. Germline loops: CDR1 LGHNA, CDR2 YSLEER. CDR3 in amino acids: CASSQASWGGTGANVLTF. The CDR3 DNA is TGCGCCAGCAGCCAAGCCTCATGGGGGGGGACTGGGGCCAACGTCCTGACTTTC.

The chain has TRBV9 and TRBJ2-5; D is possibly TRBD1 (6 bases). The CDR3 is made up of 15 amino acids. With 4 bases removed from V and 0 bases from J, the gap between germline ends came to 13 bases. CDR1 is SGDLS and CDR2 is YYNGEE in the germline V gene. CDR3 nucleotides: TGTGCCAGCAGCCTGCAGGGGTCCCACCAAGAGACCCAGTACTTC. It yields the protein CASSLQGSHQETQYF.

The chain recombines TRBV19 with TRBJ2-1, with D possibly TRBD2 on 7 matching bases. CDR3 length: 13 amino acids. Per germline, CDR1 LNHDA and CDR2 SQIVND (reference sequence). Trimming removed 4 bases at V and 6 bases at J, with 10 bases between. CDR3 nucleotide sequence: TGTGCCAGTAGTAAGGGGGGGGCCAATGAGCAGTTCTTC. Translation gives CASSKGGANEQFF. Together with reference TRBV19 and TRBJ2-1, the CDR3 gives the full variable domain: DGGITQSPKYLFRKEGQNVTLSCEQNLNHDAMYWYRQDPGQGLRLIYYSQIVNDFQKGDIAEGYSVSREKKESFPLTVTSAQKNPTAFYLCASSKGGANEQFFGPGTRLTVL.

The genes are TRBV19 and TRBJ1-4, with 12 nucleotides matching TRBD1. The CDR3 has 15 amino acids. J lost 8 bases, V lost 5 bases, and 6 bases had no gene match. Germline CDR1 is LNHDA and CDR2 is SQIVND (reference sequence). In nucleotides, the CDR3 is TGTGCCAGTAGTCCACCGGGACAGGGGGCCGAAAAACTGTTTTTT. It codes for CASSPPGQGAEKLFF.

The CDR3: CASIPTGQGANYGYTF. CDR3 nucleotides: TGTGCCAGCATCCCCACCGGGCAGGGGGCCAACTATGGCTACACCTTC. J is TRBJ1-2 and V is TRBV28; 8 nucleotides align to TRBD1. J lost 2 bases, V lost 7 bases, and 12 bases had no gene match. CDR1 is MDHEN and CDR2 is SYDVKM in the germline V gene. This CDR3 is built from 16 residues.